Listed here are 14 T cell receptor beta chains from one sample, sequenced in a study of blood T cells in healthy people across ages. Primed by a sample-barcoded 5' primer and a J-beta primer mix, a second PCR proceeded for 7 to 11 cycles. MiXCR, applied by TCRdb to the 5' RACE reads, yields one record per CDR3 protein. In the table there are 1,500,000 or so distinct CDR3 sequences, 59% of which are singletons. The sample comprised blood. Receptor source: a man between 18 and 29 years old in good health.

This chain connects TRBV29-1 to TRBJ1-1; the D gene is possibly TRBD1 (5 bases). Germline lookup yields CDR1 SQVTM and CDR2 ANQGSEA. This CDR3 region has 11 residues. V shed 6 bases and J shed 11 bases, with 16 bases lying between them. CDR3 protein: CSVETGLEAFF. Here the CDR3 DNA reads TGCAGCGTGGAAACGGGACTTGAGGCTTTCTTT.

The genes are TRBV30 and TRBJ2-1; D unclear. Trimming took 4 bases from V and 9 from J, leaving 13 bases between them. Germline V gene data show CDR1 as GTSNPN and CDR2 as SVGIG (reference sequence). This CDR3 spans 12 amino acids. CDR3 nucleotide sequence: TGTGCCTGGACCGCTACGCCTGCTGAGCAGTTCTTC. This gives the protein CAWTATPAEQFF. The full variable domain, its missing parts supplied by reference TRBV30 and TRBJ2-1, is SQTIHQWPATLVQPVGSPLSLECTVEGTSNPNLYWYRQAAGRGLQLLFYSVGIGQISSEVPQNLSASRPQDRQFILSSKKLLLSDSGFYLCAWTATPAEQFFGPGTRLTVL.

The chain couples TRBV11-2 to TRBJ2-4; TRBD1 matches 8 bases. The DNA end favors TRBJ2-7, so the J call may be wrong. CDR1 and CDR2 from the germline V gene are SGHAT and FQNNGV. The CDR3 runs 15 residues. DNA of the CDR3: TGTGCCAGCAGCTTAGTGACAGGGGTTATCCACGAGCAGTACTTC. It encodes CASSLVTGVIHEQYF.

This chain joins TRBV6-6 and TRBJ2-7; D perhaps matches TRBD1 (5 bases). Trimming shortened V by 5 bases and J by 1 base, and 9 bases separated the two germline ends. CDR3 length: 13 amino acids. Looked up from germline, CDR1 is MNHNY and CDR2 is SVGAGI (reference sequence). The CDR3 loop is CASSAQVSYEQYF. The CDR3, as DNA: TGTGCCAGCAGTGCACAGGTTTCCTACGAGCAGTACTTC.

V usage is TRBV29-1 and J usage is TRBJ2-5; a weak D match, TRBD2 (5 bases). The germline V gene has CDR1 SQVTM and CDR2 ANQGSEA. V was shortened by 7 bases and J by 0 bases, with 12 bases between the two germline ends. CDR3 length: 13 residues. CDR3 loop: CSGAGSYQETQYF. The CDR3 region has the DNA TGCAGCGGCGCGGGCAGTTACCAAGAGACCCAGTACTTC.

This clonotype has only a few counts. The rearrangement joins TRBV6-1 to TRBJ2-4, with unresolved D. There are 12 residues in the CDR3. Trimming removed 7 bases at V and 2 bases at J, with 6 bases between. Looked up from germline, CDR1 is MNHNS and CDR2 is SASEGT. CDR3 DNA: TGTGCCAGCATTTCTCCCAAAAACATTCAGTACTTC. Its translation is CASISPKNIQYF.

This clonotype has more than one count but fewer than ten. This chain links TRBV28 with TRBJ2-7, with D possibly matching TRBD1 (5 bases). The V end lost 6 bases, the J end lost 3 bases, and 15 bases lay between the germline ends. The CDR3 spans 14 residues. Germline CDR1 reads MDHEN; CDR2 reads SYDVKM. This chain's CDR3 is CASSLSGKLYEQYF. In nucleotides, the CDR3 is TGTGCCAGCAGCCTCTCAGGGAAGCTCTACGAGCAGTACTTC.

The rearrangement uses TRBV10-3 and TRBJ2-7; unclear D gene. This CDR3 is 13 amino acids long. The germline CDR1 and CDR2 sequences are ENHRY and SYGVKD. Trimming took off 8 bases at V and 6 bases at J, with 17 bases between the two ends. The CDR3 spells CAIRATEAAEQYF. CDR3 in DNA: TGTGCCATCCGGGCAACAGAGGCTGCCGAGCAGTACTTC.

The V and J genes are TRBV25-1 and TRBJ1-5; the D gene is possibly TRBD1 (5 bases). The germline V gene encodes CDR1 MGHDK and CDR2 SYGVNS. The CDR3 is made up of 15 amino acids. V was trimmed by 6 bases and J by 3 bases, leaving 15 bases between them. The CDR3 sequence is CASRGRGVDNQPQHF. CDR3 bases: TGTGCCAGCAGAGGGAGAGGGGTAGACAATCAGCCCCAGCATTTT.

The chain carries TRBV4-1 and TRBJ1-1; D gene unclear. Trimming cost V 3 bases and J 0 bases, with 11 bases left between them. CDR1 is MGHRA and CDR2 is YSYEKL in the germline V gene. The CDR3 sequence is 15 residues long. The CDR3 sequence is CASSHLKLLNTEAFF. CDR3 bases: TGCGCCAGCAGCCACTTAAAACTCCTGAACACTGAAGCTTTCTTT.

The chain has TRBV6-6 and TRBJ2-7; a weak D match, TRBD2 (7 bases). Germline CDR1 reads MNHNY; CDR2 reads SVGAGI (reference sequence). The CDR3 consists of 15 residues. Trimming removed 2 bases at V and 1 base at J, with 12 bases between. The CDR3 sequence is CASSYVKGGSYEQYF. The CDR3 nucleotides read TGTGCCAGCAGTTACGTAAAGGGGGGGTCCTACGAGCAGTACTTC.

The CDR3 DNA reads TGTGCCACCGAAGAACCGGGACAATCCTACGAGCAGTACTTC. Translated, it gives CATEEPGQSYEQYF. The gene calls are TRBV7-9 and TRBJ2-7; possibly TRBD1 for D (6 bases). Germline V gene lookup returns CDR1 SEHNR and CDR2 FQNEAQ (reference sequence). V lost 10 bases to trimming and J lost 1 base, with 17 bases between them. The CDR3 has 14 amino acids.

This chain connects TRBV20-1 to TRBJ1-5, with a weak D call TRBD1 (6 bases). CDR3 length: 15 amino acids. V was shortened by 7 bases and J by 5 bases, with 21 bases between the two germline ends. Germline-derived CDR1 and CDR2 are DFQATT and SNEGSKA (reference sequence). In DNA, the CDR3 is TGCAGTGTTCTAGAGGTACAGGGCCCCTATCAGCCCCAGCATTTT. Amino acids: CSVLEVQGPYQPQHF.

The chain is built from TRBV2 and TRBJ2-1; D possibly matches TRBD1 or TRBD2 (5 bases each). The CDR3 totals 14 residues. Trimming shortened V by 4 bases and J by 8 bases, and 15 bases separated the two germline ends. The germline V gene has CDR1 SNHLY and CDR2 FYNNEI. This CDR3 reads CASSVARARDEQFF. The CDR3 DNA is TGTGCCAGCAGTGTTGCGAGGGCCAGGGATGAGCAGTTCTTC.